Given below is one TCR beta chain in context. Germline V gives CDR1 LGHNA, CDR2 YNFKEQ. The CDR3 length is 15 residues. Trimming cost V 2 bases and J 10 bases; bases outside gene matches: 6. This sample was taken from a study of blood T cell repertoires in COVID-19. Study-level information: COVID-19 samples, acute and convalescent, were from the United States, Italy and Spain. The analysed material was cDNA or gDNA that came from T cells, B-cell-depleted T cells, or PBMCs.

The data were produced by immunoSEQ multiplex PCR, yet TCRdb's version contains in-frame clones alone and is incomplete. The repertoire includes under 95,000 clones, 80% to 90% of them detected once, and around 20% sits in the top ten. The receptor's source is a woman of 80 years or more with acute or convalescent COVID-19. Sequencing was performed on peripheral blood. V gene TRBV4-2 combines with J gene TRBJ1-6; 9 bases align to TRBD1. The CDR3 DNA is TGTGCCAGCAGCCAATTTACAGGGGGCGAGTCACCCCTCCACTTT. Translated: CASSQFTGGESPLHF.